This T cell receptor (beta chain) was retrieved from a study of PD-1 blockade in classical Hodgkin lymphoma. Across the study: Patients had nivolumab dosed at 3 mg/kg, delivered intravenously every 2 weeks. Study observations and caveats: Complete responders showed a baseline diversity that resembled the diversity of newly diagnosed patients. Baseline TCR diversity was reportedly lower in newly diagnosed patients than healthy donors. Prior therapy or disease activity may underlie the repertoire differences, whose causes remain undefined.

Profiling relied on immunoSEQ multiplex PCR, and the TCRdb table lists in-frame clones only, not all of them. This sample has about 110,000 clones; roughly nine tenths occur once, and the top ten carry roughly 21%. Comment on this clone: No antigen is known for it.

Germline trimming cut 5 bases from V and 5 bases from J; bases unmatched to any gene: 12. This CDR3 has 15 amino acids. CDR1 and CDR2 from the germline V gene are SGHTA and FQGNSA. Every single patient, without exception, relapsed after autologous stem cell transplantation, and brentuximab vedotin exposure varied. The chain combines TRBV7-2 with TRBJ2-7; the match to TRBD1 covers 7 bases. This TCR was sampled from a human donor with classical Hodgkin lymphoma. The specimen was peripheral blood mononuclear cells (PBMCs), collected before the second cycle of nivolumab. This CDR3 is CASSITGTAKDEQYF. The CDR3 coding sequence is TGTGCCAGCAGCATAACCGGGACAGCAAAAGACGAGCAGTACTTC. Using reference TRBV7-2 and TRBJ2-7 for the parts outside the CDR3, the full variable domain is GAGVSQSPSNKVTEKGKDVELRCDPISGHTALYWYRQSLGQGLEFLIYFQGNSAPDKSGLPSDRFSAERTGGSVSTLTIQRTQQEDSAVYLCASSITGTAKDEQYFGPGTRLTVT.